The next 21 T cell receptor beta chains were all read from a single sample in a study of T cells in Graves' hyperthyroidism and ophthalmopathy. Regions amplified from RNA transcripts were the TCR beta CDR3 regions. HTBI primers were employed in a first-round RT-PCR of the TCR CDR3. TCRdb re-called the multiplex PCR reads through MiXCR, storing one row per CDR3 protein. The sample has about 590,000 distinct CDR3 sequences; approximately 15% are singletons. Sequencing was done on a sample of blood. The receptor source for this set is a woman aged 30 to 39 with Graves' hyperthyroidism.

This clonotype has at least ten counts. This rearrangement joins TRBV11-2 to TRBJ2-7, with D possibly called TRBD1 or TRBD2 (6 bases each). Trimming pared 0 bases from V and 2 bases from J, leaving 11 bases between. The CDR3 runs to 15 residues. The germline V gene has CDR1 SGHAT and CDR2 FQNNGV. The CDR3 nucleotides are TGTGCCAGCAGCTTAGACGGGGGCTTAACCTACGAGCAGTACTTC. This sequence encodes CASSLDGGLTYEQYF.

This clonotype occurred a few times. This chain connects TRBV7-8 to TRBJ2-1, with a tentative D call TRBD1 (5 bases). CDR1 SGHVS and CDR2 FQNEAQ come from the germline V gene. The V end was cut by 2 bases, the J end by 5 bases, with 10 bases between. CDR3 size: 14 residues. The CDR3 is CASSLTGIHNEQFF. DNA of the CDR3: TGTGCCAGCAGCTTAACAGGTATCCACAATGAGCAGTTCTTC.

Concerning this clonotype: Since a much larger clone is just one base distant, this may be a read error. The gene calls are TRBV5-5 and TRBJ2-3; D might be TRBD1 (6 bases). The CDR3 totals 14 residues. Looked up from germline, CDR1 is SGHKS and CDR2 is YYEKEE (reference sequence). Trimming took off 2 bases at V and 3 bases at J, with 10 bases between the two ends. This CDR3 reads CASSFEQGTDTQYF. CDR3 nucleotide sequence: TGTGCCAGCAGCTTTGAACAGGGAACAGATACGCAGTATTTT.

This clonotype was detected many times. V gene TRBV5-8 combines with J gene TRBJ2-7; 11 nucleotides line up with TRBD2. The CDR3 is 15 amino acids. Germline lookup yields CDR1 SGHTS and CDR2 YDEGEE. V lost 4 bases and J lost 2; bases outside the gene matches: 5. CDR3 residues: CASSPGLAEPYEQYF. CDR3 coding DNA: TGTGCCAGCAGCCCGGGACTAGCGGAACCCTACGAGCAGTACTTC.

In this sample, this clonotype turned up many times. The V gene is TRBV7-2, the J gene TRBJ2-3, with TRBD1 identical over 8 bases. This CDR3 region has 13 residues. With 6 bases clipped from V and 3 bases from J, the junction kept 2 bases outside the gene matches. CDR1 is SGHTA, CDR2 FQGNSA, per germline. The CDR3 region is CASRRDRTDTQYF. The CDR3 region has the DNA TGTGCCAGCAGACGGGACAGGACAGATACGCAGTATTTT.

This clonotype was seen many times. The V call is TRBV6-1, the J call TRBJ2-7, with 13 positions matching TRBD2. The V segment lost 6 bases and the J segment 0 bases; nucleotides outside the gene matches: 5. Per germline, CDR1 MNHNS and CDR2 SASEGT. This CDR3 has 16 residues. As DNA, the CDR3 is TGTGCCAGCAGGGGGACTAGCGGGATTTCCTCCTACGAGCAGTACTTC. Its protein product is CASRGTSGISSYEQYF.

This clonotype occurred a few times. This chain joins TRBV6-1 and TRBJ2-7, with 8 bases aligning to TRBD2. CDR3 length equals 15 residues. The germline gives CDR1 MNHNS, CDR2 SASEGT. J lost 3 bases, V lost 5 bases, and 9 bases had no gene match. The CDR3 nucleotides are TGTGCCAGCAGTTCGGCAGCGGGAGCGCTCTACGAGCAGTACTTC. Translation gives CASSSAAGALYEQYF.

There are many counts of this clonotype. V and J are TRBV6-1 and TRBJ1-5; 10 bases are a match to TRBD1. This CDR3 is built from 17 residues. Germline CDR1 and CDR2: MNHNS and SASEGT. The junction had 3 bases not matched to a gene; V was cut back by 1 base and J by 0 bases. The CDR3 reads CASSEGQGADSNQPQHF. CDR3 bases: TGTGCCAGCAGTGAAGGACAGGGGGCGGATAGCAATCAGCCCCAGCATTTT.

The CDR3 DNA is TGTGCCAGCAGCCGGACAGGGGGGAATAATCAGCCCCAGCATTTT. Its protein product is CASSRTGGNNQPQHF. The rearrangement uses TRBV6-1 and TRBJ1-5, with 10 bases aligning to TRBD1. The J segment lost 4 bases and the V segment lost 6 bases, leaving 6 bases of the junction unmatched. CDR3 size: 15 residues. Germline assignment: CDR1 MNHNS and CDR2 SASEGT.

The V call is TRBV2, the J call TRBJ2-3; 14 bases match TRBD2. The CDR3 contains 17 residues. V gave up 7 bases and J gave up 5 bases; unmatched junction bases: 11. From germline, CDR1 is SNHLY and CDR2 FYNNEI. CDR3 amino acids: CASTARRLAGGQDTQYF. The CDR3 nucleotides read TGTGCCAGCACCGCTCGGCGACTAGCGGGGGGGCAAGATACGCAGTATTTT.

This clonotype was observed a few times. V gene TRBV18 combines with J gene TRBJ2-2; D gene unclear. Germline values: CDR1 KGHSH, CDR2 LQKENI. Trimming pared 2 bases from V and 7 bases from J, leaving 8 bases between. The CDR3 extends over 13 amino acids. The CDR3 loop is CASSPRESGELFF. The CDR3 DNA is TGTGCCAGCTCACCAAGGGAAAGCGGGGAGCTGTTTTTT.

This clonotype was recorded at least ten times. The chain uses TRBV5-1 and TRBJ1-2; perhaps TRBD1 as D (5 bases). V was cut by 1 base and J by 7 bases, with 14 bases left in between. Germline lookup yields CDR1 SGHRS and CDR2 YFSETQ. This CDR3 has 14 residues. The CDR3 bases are TGCGCCAGCAGCTTGTCGGGGGACTGGGGTGGCTACACCTTC. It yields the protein CASSLSGDWGGYTF. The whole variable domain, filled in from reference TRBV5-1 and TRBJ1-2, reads KAGVTQTPRYLIKTRGQQVTLSCSPISGHRSVSWYQQTPGQGLQFLFEYFSETQRNKGNFPGRFSGRQFSNSRSEMNVSTLELGDSALYLCASSLSGDWGGYTFGSGTRLTVV.

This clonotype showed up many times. The CDR3 DNA reads as TGTGCCATCAGTGGCCAAGAGACCCAGTACTTC. It translates to CAISGQETQYF. The chain combines TRBV10-3 with TRBJ2-5; D is undetermined. CDR3 size: 11 residues. Trimming pared 4 bases from V and 1 base from J, leaving 1 base between. The V gene's germline CDR1 is ENHRY and CDR2 SYGVKD.

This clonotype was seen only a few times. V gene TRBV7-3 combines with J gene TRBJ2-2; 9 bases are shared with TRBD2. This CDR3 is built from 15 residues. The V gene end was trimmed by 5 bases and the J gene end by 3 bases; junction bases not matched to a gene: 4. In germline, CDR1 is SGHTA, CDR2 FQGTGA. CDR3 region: CASSPTSGYTGELFF. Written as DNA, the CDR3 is TGTGCCAGCAGCCCGACTAGCGGTTACACCGGGGAGCTGTTTTTT.

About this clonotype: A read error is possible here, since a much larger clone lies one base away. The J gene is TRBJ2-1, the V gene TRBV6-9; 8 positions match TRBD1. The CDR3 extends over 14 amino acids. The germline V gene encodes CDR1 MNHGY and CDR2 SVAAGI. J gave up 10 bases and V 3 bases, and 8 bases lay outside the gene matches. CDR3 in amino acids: CASSYPDRVEEQFF. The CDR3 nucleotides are TGTGCCAGCAGTTACCCGGACAGGGTTGAGGAGCAGTTCTTC.

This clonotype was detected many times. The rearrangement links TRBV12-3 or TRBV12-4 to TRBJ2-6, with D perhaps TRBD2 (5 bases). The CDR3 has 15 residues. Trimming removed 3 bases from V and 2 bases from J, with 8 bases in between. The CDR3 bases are TGTGCCAGCAGTTTCCCGGGGACTGGGGCCAACGTCCTGACTTTC. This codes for CASSFPGTGANVLTF.

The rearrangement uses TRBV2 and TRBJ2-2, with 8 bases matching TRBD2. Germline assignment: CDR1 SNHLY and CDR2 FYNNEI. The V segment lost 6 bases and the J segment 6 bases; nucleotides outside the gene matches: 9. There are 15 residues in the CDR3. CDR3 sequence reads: CASRLTAGASGELFF. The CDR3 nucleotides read TGTGCCAGCAGACTCACAGCGGGAGCTTCCGGGGAGCTGTTTTTT.

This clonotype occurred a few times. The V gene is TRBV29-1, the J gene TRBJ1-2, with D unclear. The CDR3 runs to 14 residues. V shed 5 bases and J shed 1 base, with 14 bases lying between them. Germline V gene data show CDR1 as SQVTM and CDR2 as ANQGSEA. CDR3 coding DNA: TGCAGCGTTCTGCCCCGGAAGATTAACTATGGCTACACCTTC. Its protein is CSVLPRKINYGYTF.

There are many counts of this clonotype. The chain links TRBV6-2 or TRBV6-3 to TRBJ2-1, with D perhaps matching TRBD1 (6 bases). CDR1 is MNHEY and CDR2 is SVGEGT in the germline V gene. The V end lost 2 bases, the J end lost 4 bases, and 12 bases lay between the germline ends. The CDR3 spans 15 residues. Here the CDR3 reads CASSYDGTNYNEQFF. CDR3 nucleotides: TGTGCCAGCAGTTACGACGGGACAAATTACAATGAGCAGTTCTTC.

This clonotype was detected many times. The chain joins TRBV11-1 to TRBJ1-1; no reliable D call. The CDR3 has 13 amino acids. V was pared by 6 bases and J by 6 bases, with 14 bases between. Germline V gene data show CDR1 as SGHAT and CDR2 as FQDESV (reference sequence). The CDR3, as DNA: TGTGCCAGCAGTACTAGGGTGGTACCTGAAGCTTTCTTT. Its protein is CASSTRVVPEAFF.

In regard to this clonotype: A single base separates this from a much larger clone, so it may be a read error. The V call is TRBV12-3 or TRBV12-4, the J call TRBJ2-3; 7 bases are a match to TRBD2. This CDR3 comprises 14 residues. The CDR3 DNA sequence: TGTGCCAGCGGTTTAAGACTAGCTCCAGATACGCAGTATTTT. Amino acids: CASGLRLAPDTQYF.